These 19 T cell receptor beta chains came from one sample sequenced in a study of glioma-infiltrating T cells. TCR alpha and beta CDR3 regions were amplified from RNA using iRepertoire nested multiplex PCR. MiXCR, run by TCRdb on the multiplex PCR reads, gives a single entry per CDR3 protein. The sample holds over 120,000 distinct CDR3 sequences, about two fifths seen once. Sequencing was carried out using glioma tissue, nonneoplastic brain tissue, or PBMCs (not recorded which). The receptor set was obtained from a human donor with low-grade glioma or glioblastoma, undergoing nonglioma brain surgery, or in good health (not recorded which).

There are many counts of this clonotype. The chain links TRBV27 to TRBJ2-2, with D possibly being TRBD2 (5 bases). V lost 5 bases, J lost 4 bases, and 5 bases lay in between. Germline V gene data show CDR1 as MNHEY and CDR2 as SMNVEV (reference sequence). The CDR3 totals 12 residues. The CDR3 sequence: CASSRGTGELFF. CDR3 nucleotide sequence: TGTGCCAGCAGTCGGGGCACCGGGGAGCTGTTTTTT.

This clonotype was seen only a few times. The chain couples TRBV4-3 to TRBJ2-1; D gene ambiguous. The CDR3 totals 14 residues. Between the trimmed V and J ends, which lost 4 bases and 8 bases, there was a span of 15 bases. In germline, CDR1 is LGHNA, CDR2 YSLEER. DNA of the CDR3: TGCGCCAGCAGCCCCGGAATAGGTACGGATGAGCAGTTCTTC. It encodes CASSPGIGTDEQFF.

Notes on this clonotype: At one boundary the junction diverges from the germline segment, which might be a read error. The V call is TRBV11-2, the J call TRBJ2-5; tentative D call: TRBD1 (5 bases). Germline loops: CDR1 SGHAT, CDR2 FQNNGV. The CDR3 is made up of 16 amino acids. The CDR3 spells CASSLGKGFGKEIQYF. CDR3 bases: TGTGCCAGCAGCTTAGGGAAGGGGTTCGGAAAAGAGATCCAGTACTTC.

The chain carries TRBV2 and TRBJ1-1; 7 bases agree with TRBD1. With V trimmed by 6 bases and J by 11 bases, 18 bases remained unmatched. Germline-derived CDR1 and CDR2 are SNHLY and FYNNEI. The CDR3 consists of 15 residues. CDR3 DNA sequence: TGTGCCAGCAGGCAGGGGGGGACAGAATTTCATCTGGCTTTCTTT. Residues: CASRQGGTEFHLAFF.

The gene calls are TRBV6-1 and TRBJ2-5, with a weak D call TRBD1 (5 bases). The V end was cut by 6 bases, the J end by 1 base, with 15 bases between. CDR3 size: 15 residues. The germline V gene encodes CDR1 MNHNS and CDR2 SASEGT. CDR3 residues: CASRGPGAAQETQYF. The DNA for the CDR3 is TGTGCCAGCAGAGGTCCTGGGGCAGCCCAAGAGACCCAGTACTTC.

The genes are TRBV6-5 and TRBJ2-7, with 8 nucleotides matching TRBD1. CDR1 MNHEY and CDR2 SVGAGI come from the germline V gene. Trimming took 5 bases from V and 3 from J; bases not matched to a gene: 6. The CDR3 contains 14 residues. CDR3 loop: CASSHGTGNYEQYF. The CDR3 DNA is TGTGCCAGCAGTCACGGGACAGGCAACTACGAGCAGTACTTC.

This clonotype has only a few counts. The rearrangement uses TRBV28 and TRBJ2-7; 7 bases fit TRBD2. The CDR3 consists of 15 residues. V lost 5 bases and J lost 5; bases outside the gene matches: 12. The germline CDR1 and CDR2 sequences are MDHEN and SYDVKM. For the CDR3, the DNA is TGTGCCAGCAGTGCTGTCCCAGGGAGGGCGGACGAGCAGTACTTC. Amino acid sequence: CASSAVPGRADEQYF.

This chain joins TRBV28 and TRBJ2-7; TRBD2 aligns across 7 bases. The CDR3 is made up of 15 amino acids. Germline V lookup: CDR1 MDHEN, CDR2 SYDVKM. The V segment lost 5 bases and the J segment 0 bases; nucleotides outside the gene matches: 7. The CDR3, as DNA: TGTGCCAGCAGTGGACTAGGCGGAAACTCCTACGAGCAGTACTTC. Amino acid sequence: CASSGLGGNSYEQYF. The full variable domain, with the rest looked up from reference TRBV28 and TRBJ2-7, is DVKVTQSSRYLVKRTGEKVFLECVQDMDHENMFWYRQDPGLGLRLIYFSYDVKMKEKGDIPEGYSVSREKKERFSLILESASTNQTSMYLCASSGLGGNSYEQYFGPGTRLTVT.

V and J are TRBV6-6 and TRBJ2-7; the D gene is possibly TRBD2 (6 bases). The CDR3 length is 13 residues. Germline values: CDR1 MNHNY, CDR2 SVGAGI (reference sequence). Trimming removed 2 bases from V and 2 bases from J, with 7 bases in between. The CDR3 DNA sequence: TGTGCCAGCAGTTACCGGGGGACCTACGAGCAGTACTTC. Its translation is CASSYRGTYEQYF.

This chain joins TRBV7-2 and TRBJ1-1, with D tentatively TRBD1 (6 bases). The CDR3 is 16 residues long. Germline V gene lookup returns CDR1 SGHTA and CDR2 FQGNSA. The V end lost 4 bases, the J end lost 0 bases, and 15 bases lay between the germline ends. CDR3 residues: CASSSGARGMNTEAFF. The CDR3 DNA follows: TGTGCCAGCAGCTCAGGGGCACGGGGGATGAACACTGAAGCTTTCTTT.

The chain employs TRBV11-1 and TRBJ1-3; D not resolved. Trimming cost V 1 base and J 4 bases, with 8 bases left between them. Germline V gene lookup returns CDR1 SGHAT and CDR2 FQDESV (reference sequence). The CDR3 runs to 14 residues. For the CDR3, the DNA is TGTGCCAGCAGCTTAGTAGAGCAAGGAAACACCATATATTTT. It encodes CASSLVEQGNTIYF.

The chain is built from TRBV6-1 and TRBJ2-1; possible D gene TRBD2, 5 bases. The length of the CDR3 is 15 residues. V lost 5 bases and J 0 bases, leaving 11 bases between the germline ends. CDR1 and CDR2 (germline): MNHNS, SASEGT. CDR3: CASSFQRYSYNEQFF. Written as DNA, the CDR3 is TGTGCCAGCAGTTTCCAGCGGTACTCCTACAATGAGCAGTTCTTC.

In its sample, this clonotype was seen many times. The chain couples TRBV4-1 to TRBJ1-2, with 7 positions matching TRBD1. With V trimmed by 3 bases and J by 4 bases, 5 bases remained unmatched. The CDR3 runs to 14 residues. The germline CDR1 and CDR2 sequences are MGHRA and YSYEKL. In DNA form, the CDR3 reads TGCGCCAGCAGCCAGGACCGGGACAGCTATGGCTACACCTTC. As protein: CASSQDRDSYGYTF.

J is TRBJ2-7 and V is TRBV5-4, with TRBD1 matching 7 bases. The CDR3 has 14 amino acids. CDR1 and CDR2 (germline): SGHNT, YYREEE (reference sequence). The ends lost 3 bases at V and 3 bases at J; junction bases unmatched: 6. Here the CDR3 DNA reads TGTGCCAGCAGCTCTGGGACAGACAGCTACGAGCAGTACTTC. Its translation is CASSSGTDSYEQYF. Full variable domain (remainder filled in from reference TRBV5-4 and TRBJ2-7): ETGVTQSPTHLIKTRGQQVTLRCSSQSGHNTVSWYQQALGQGPQFIFQYYREEENGRGNFPPRFSGLQFPNYSSELNVNALELDDSALYLCASSSGTDSYEQYFGPGTRLTVT.

This clonotype was seen only a few times. The chain is built from TRBV27 and TRBJ1-1, with TRBD1 matching 7 bases. The CDR3 runs 14 residues. V dropped 6 bases and J dropped 7; count of bases not matched to a gene: 11. The germline CDR1 and CDR2 sequences are MNHEY and SMNVEV (reference sequence). CDR3 sequence: CASRDGQATFEAFF. In DNA form, the CDR3 reads TGTGCCAGCAGGGACGGACAGGCAACTTTTGAAGCTTTCTTT.

This clonotype was counted between two and nine times. This rearrangement joins TRBV28 to TRBJ2-7; possibly TRBD2 for D (6 bases). The CDR3 length is 12 residues. In germline, CDR1 is MDHEN, CDR2 SYDVKM. The V and J ends lost 8 bases and 5 bases respectively, with 13 bases between them. The CDR3 reads CASSGTSHEQYF. DNA of the CDR3: TGTGCCAGCTCCGGGACTTCGCACGAGCAGTACTTC.

The sample holds a few counts of this clonotype. The chain recombines TRBV3-1 with TRBJ2-5; weak D call: TRBD2 (5 bases). Trimming removed 1 base at V and 4 bases at J, with 13 bases between. The CDR3 consists of 15 residues. Germline CDR1 is LGHDT and CDR2 is YNNKEL (reference sequence). The chain's CDR3 is CASSQATIRGETQYF. The CDR3 region has the DNA TGTGCCAGCAGCCAAGCGACTATCCGAGGAGAGACCCAGTACTTC.

The sample holds many counts of this clonotype. Here the CDR3 DNA reads TGTGCCAGCAGACAGGGGGCGAGTGGCTACACCTTC. It is translated as CASRQGASGYTF. The chain employs TRBV27 and TRBJ1-2; 9 bases agree with TRBD1. CDR1 and CDR2 (germline): MNHEY, SMNVEV (reference sequence). CDR3 size: 12 residues. The trim removed 6 bases at V and 7 bases at J, leaving 3 bases unmatched.

The chain joins TRBV29-1 to TRBJ2-2; 7 bases agree with TRBD2. The CDR3 extends over 13 amino acids. Germline V CDR1 and CDR2: SQVTM, ANQGSEA. The J segment lost 1 base and the V segment lost 7 bases, leaving 3 bases of the junction unmatched. CDR3 sequence reads: CSGEGQNTGELFF. CDR3 in DNA: TGCAGCGGGGAGGGGCAGAACACCGGGGAGCTGTTTTTT.